A selection of T cell receptor beta chains follows, all from one sample in a study of T cell repertoires in cytomegalovirus infection. Each CDR3 protein is one row after TCRdb ran MiXCR on the reads. This table has 200,000 to 250,000 distinct CDR3 sequences, approximately 22% appearing once. The source material was CD8+ T cells from PBMCs. Receptors were obtained from a human donor in good health (CMV status not recorded). Some clones in this sample may be carry-over from other donors' samples. Both conserved end residues are part of each CDR3. The D gene is left open where the match is weak. For some rows the clone size is stated as once, few or many, or as a class when expanded; others skip it.

D gene: -
V gene: TRBV20-1
J gene: TRBJ1-1
clone size: -
CDR3 DNA: TGCAGTGCCCAATGGGGCGCTGAAGCTTTCTTT
CDR3 protein: CSAQWGAEAFF

D gene: -
V gene: TRBV4-1
J gene: TRBJ1-1
clone size: many
CDR3 DNA: TGCGCCAGCAGCCAGCCCCGGTTCGGGTCGAACACTGAAGCTTTCTTT
CDR3 protein: CASSQPRFGSNTEAFF

D gene: TRBD1
V gene: TRBV7-9
J gene: TRBJ1-4
clone size: -
CDR3 DNA: TGTGCCAGCAGCTCGCCCGGACAGGGTGAAAAACTGTTTTTT
CDR3 protein: CASSSPGQGEKLFF

D gene: TRBD1
V gene: TRBV28
J gene: TRBJ2-1
clone size: -
CDR3 DNA: TGTGCCAGCAGCACAGGGGTCACCTACAATGAGCAGTTCTTC
CDR3 protein: CASSTGVTYNEQFF

D gene: TRBD2
V gene: TRBV7-2
J gene: TRBJ2-3
clone size: few
CDR3 DNA: TGTGCCAGCAGCTTAAAGTTTCGGGGGGAAGGAGATACGCAGTATTTT
CDR3 protein: CASSLKFRGEGDTQYF

D gene: -
V gene: TRBV5-5
J gene: TRBJ2-1
clone size: few
CDR3 DNA: TGTGCCAGCAGCCGCAGGACTACCCCTTCGAATGAGCAGTTCTTC
CDR3 protein: CASSRRTTPSNEQFF

D gene: TRBD2
V gene: TRBV7-9
J gene: TRBJ2-1
clone size: few
CDR3 DNA: TGTGCCAGCAGCACGCTAGCGGGGGGGTATGAGCAGTTCTTC
CDR3 protein: CASSTLAGGYEQFF

D gene: TRBD2
V gene: TRBV7-6
J gene: TRBJ2-1
clone size: -
CDR3 DNA: TGTGCCAGCAGCTTAACGGGGGGGCTGTCAAATGAGCAGTTCTTC
CDR3 protein: CASSLTGGLSNEQFF

D gene: TRBD1
V gene: TRBV5-4
J gene: TRBJ1-2
clone size: -
CDR3 DNA: TGTGCCAGCAGCTGGGACAGATTAACCCAACATGGCTACACCTTC
CDR3 protein: CASSWDRLTQHGYTF

D gene: TRBD1
V gene: TRBV7-8
J gene: TRBJ2-3
clone size: many
CDR3 DNA: TGTGCCAGCAGCCAAGAGGGACAGCCCTTTTTAGATACGCAGTATTTT
CDR3 protein: CASSQEGQPFLDTQYF

D gene: TRBD2
V gene: TRBV5-4
J gene: TRBJ2-1
clone size: many
CDR3 DNA: TGTGCCAGCAGCTTGTACCTAGCGGACAATGAGCAGTTCTTC
CDR3 protein: CASSLYLADNEQFF

D gene: TRBD1
V gene: TRBV19
J gene: TRBJ1-5
clone size: once
CDR3 DNA: TGTGCCAGTAGCTCCGGGACAGGGGATAATCAGCCCCAGCATTTT
CDR3 protein: CASSSGTGDNQPQHF

D gene: -
V gene: TRBV5-6
J gene: TRBJ2-3
clone size: many
CDR3 DNA: TGTGCCAGCAGCCTGTCGTGGCTGGACGCGGGGGATACGCAGTATTTT
CDR3 protein: CASSLSWLDAGDTQYF

D gene: -
V gene: TRBV6-6
J gene: TRBJ2-2
clone size: -
CDR3 DNA: TGTGCCAGCAGTTACGACGGCACCGGGGAGCTGTTTTTT
CDR3 protein: CASSYDGTGELFF

D gene: TRBD1
V gene: TRBV6-5
J gene: TRBJ1-6
clone size: -
CDR3 DNA: TGTGCCAGCAGTTTCAACAGGGGAGGACCCCTCCACTTT
CDR3 protein: CASSFNRGGPLHF

D gene: -
V gene: TRBV9
J gene: TRBJ1-1
clone size: few
CDR3 DNA: TGTGCCAGCAGCCCTCGGACCCTCACTGAAGCTTTCTTT
CDR3 protein: CASSPRTLTEAFF

D gene: -
V gene: TRBV7-6
J gene: TRBJ2-1
clone size: many
CDR3 DNA: TGTGCCAGCAGCTTAAAGGGGGGCTACAATGAGCAGTTCTTC
CDR3 protein: CASSLKGGYNEQFF

D gene: TRBD1
V gene: TRBV7-8
J gene: TRBJ1-4
clone size: many
CDR3 DNA: TGTGCCAGCAGCTTAGCGTCGGGACAGGGGTCTGCAAAACTGTTTTTT
CDR3 protein: CASSLASGQGSAKLFF

D gene: -
V gene: TRBV7-9
J gene: TRBJ2-1
clone size: many
CDR3 DNA: TGTGCCAGCAGCCCCGGTGAGGTCAATGAGCAGTTCTTC
CDR3 protein: CASSPGEVNEQFF

D gene: -
V gene: TRBV28
J gene: TRBJ2-5
clone size: once
CDR3 DNA: TGTGCCAGCAGTTCCCTCCCGGAGGAAGAGACCCAGTACTTC
CDR3 protein: CASSSLPEEETQYF

D gene: -
V gene: TRBV3-1
J gene: TRBJ1-2
clone size: -
CDR3 DNA: TGTGCCAGCAGACCGGGACATACTAACTATGGCTACACCTTC
CDR3 protein: CASRPGHTNYGYTF

D gene: -
V gene: TRBV6-5
J gene: TRBJ2-7
clone size: few
CDR3 DNA: TGTGCCAGCAGTTCCTCAAATAACTACGAGCAGTACTTC
CDR3 protein: CASSSSNNYEQYF

D gene: TRBD1
V gene: TRBV12-3/TRBV12-4
J gene: TRBJ2-1
clone size: few
CDR3 DNA: TGTGCCAGCAGTTTGGATCGGACAGGCGTCTCCTACAATGAGCAGTTCTTC
CDR3 protein: CASSLDRTGVSYNEQFF

D gene: TRBD2
V gene: TRBV12-3/TRBV12-4
J gene: TRBJ2-5
clone size: few
CDR3 DNA: TGTGCCAGCAGTTCCTTTGGCGGGGGGATAGAGACCCAGTACTTC
CDR3 protein: CASSSFGGGIETQYF

D gene: -
V gene: TRBV4-2
J gene: TRBJ1-2
clone size: many
CDR3 DNA: TGTGCCAGCAGCCCGGGAGGCGGCTACACCTTC
CDR3 protein: CASSPGGGYTF

D gene: TRBD1
V gene: TRBV6-5
J gene: TRBJ1-1
clone size: many
CDR3 DNA: TGTGCCAGCGGGACAGGGATAACTGAAGCTTTCTTT
CDR3 protein: CASGTGITEAFF

D gene: TRBD1
V gene: TRBV18
J gene: TRBJ2-5
clone size: -
CDR3 DNA: TGTGCCAGCTCACCGAGGGACAGGATGGGGGAGACCCAGTACTTC
CDR3 protein: CASSPRDRMGETQYF